A single sample gave rise to the 6 T cell receptor beta chains below, sequenced in a study of tumor and adjacent non-tumor tissue in lung cancer (dated 2018 in TCRdb). Bulk unsorted tissue served as the source for RNA extraction, and RNA quality was assessed using a NanoDrop ND-1000 and an Agilent 2100. Library method: multiplex PCR. Sequenced on an Illumina HiSeq 2500. TCRbeta libraries were constructed through three rounds of nested PCR with primers (Table S4) according to protocols adapted from ARM-PCR. The raw public data were reprocessed by TCRdb itself: fastp quality trimming at Q25, MiXCR clonotype calling, in-frame beta chains only. All rows with the same CDR3 protein become a single entry with the most common DNA and genes. This sample lists about 120,000 distinct CDR3 sequences; 84% were detected once. The ten largest clones add up to 22% of the sample. The sequenced sample was lung tumor tissue. The receptors derive from a man between 65 and 80 years old with non-small cell lung cancer.

This rearrangement joins TRBV29-1 to TRBJ1-1; a weak D match, TRBD1 (5 bases). The germline V gene encodes CDR1 SQVTM and CDR2 ANQGSEA. The CDR3 sequence is 13 residues long. The CDR3 coding sequence is TGCAGGGCTGCTCCGGGACCGAGAGATGAAGCTTTCTTT. This gives the protein CRAAPGPRDEAFF.

Regarding this clonotype: Its ends do not fully match the called genes, so a read error is possible. The chain has TRBV12-3 or TRBV12-4 and TRBJ1-6; TRBD1 is a possible D gene (5 bases). This CDR3 contains 14 residues. CDR3 in amino acids: CASSLGSGNLPIHF. The CDR3 region has the DNA TGTGCCAGCAGTTTGGGCTCAGGGAATTTACCCATCCACTTT.

This clonotype was recorded many times. The chain couples TRBV6-2 or TRBV6-3 to TRBJ2-5; 11 positions agree with TRBD2. Germline V gene sequence: CDR1 MNHEY, CDR2 SVGEGT. The V segment lost 10 bases and the J segment 4 bases; nucleotides outside the gene matches: 8. This CDR3 has 14 residues. CDR3 sequence: CATEGLAASETQYF. CDR3 DNA sequence: TGTGCCACCGAGGGACTAGCGGCGTCAGAGACCCAGTACTTC.

J is TRBJ2-5 and V is TRBV11-1; D remains ambiguous. The CDR3 sequence is 15 residues long. Germline V CDR1 and CDR2: SGHAT, FQDESV (reference sequence). V shed 5 bases and J shed 2 bases, with 15 bases lying between them. CDR3: CASSLGRFNQETQYF. The CDR3 nucleotides read TGTGCCAGCAGCCTTGGTAGGTTTAATCAAGAGACCCAGTACTTC.

A remark on this clonotype: This may come from a read error, since a much larger clone is one base off. The CDR3 spells CDSSLSPGQDGYTF. The CDR3 DNA is TGTGACAGCAGTTTATCTCCCGGACAGGATGGCTACACCTTC. The genes are TRBV28 and TRBJ1-2; 7 bases align to TRBD1. The CDR3 covers 14 residues. Germline V gene sequence: CDR1 MDHEN, CDR2 SYDVKM.

The sample holds many counts of this clonotype. The chain couples TRBV12-3 or TRBV12-4 to TRBJ2-5, with TRBD1 matching 7 bases. V was pared by 6 bases and J by 1 base, with 8 bases of the junction left unmatched. There are 15 residues in the CDR3. CDR3 coding DNA: TGTGCCAGCAGCCGACTCGGGACAGCCCAAGAGACCCAGTACTTC. Translated: CASSRLGTAQETQYF.